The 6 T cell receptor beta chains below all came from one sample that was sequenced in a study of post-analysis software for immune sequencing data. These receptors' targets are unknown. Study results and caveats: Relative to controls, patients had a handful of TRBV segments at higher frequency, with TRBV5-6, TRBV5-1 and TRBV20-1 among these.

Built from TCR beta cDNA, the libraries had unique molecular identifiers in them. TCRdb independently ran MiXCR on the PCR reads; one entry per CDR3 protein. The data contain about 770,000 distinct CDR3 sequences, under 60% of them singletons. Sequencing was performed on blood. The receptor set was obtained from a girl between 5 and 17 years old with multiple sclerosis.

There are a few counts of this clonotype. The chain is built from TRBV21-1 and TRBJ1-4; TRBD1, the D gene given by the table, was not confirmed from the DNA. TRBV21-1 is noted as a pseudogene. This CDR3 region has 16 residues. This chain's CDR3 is CASSPPGRGFKEKLFF. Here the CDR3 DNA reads TGTGCCAGCAGTCCCCCCGGCAGGGGCTTTAAAGAAAAACTGTTTTTT.

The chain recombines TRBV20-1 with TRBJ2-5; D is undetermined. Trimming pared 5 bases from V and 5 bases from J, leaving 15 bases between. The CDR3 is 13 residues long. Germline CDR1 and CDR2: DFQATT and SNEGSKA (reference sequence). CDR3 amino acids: CSARAGSRETQYF. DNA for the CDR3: TGCAGTGCTCGGGCCGGCTCGAGGGAGACCCAGTACTTC.

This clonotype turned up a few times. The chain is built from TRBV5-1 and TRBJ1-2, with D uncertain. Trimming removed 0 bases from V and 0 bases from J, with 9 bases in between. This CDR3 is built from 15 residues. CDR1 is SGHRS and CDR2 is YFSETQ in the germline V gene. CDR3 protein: CASSLAGQTNYGYTF. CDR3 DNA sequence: TGCGCCAGCAGCTTGGCAGGCCAGACTAACTATGGCTACACCTTC.

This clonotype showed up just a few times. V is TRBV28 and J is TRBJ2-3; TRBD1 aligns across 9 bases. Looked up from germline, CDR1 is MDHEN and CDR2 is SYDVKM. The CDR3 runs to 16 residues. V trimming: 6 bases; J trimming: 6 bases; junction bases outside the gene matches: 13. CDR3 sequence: CASRHTGTGQADTQYF. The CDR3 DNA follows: TGTGCCAGCAGGCATACCGGGACAGGGCAGGCTGATACGCAGTATTTT. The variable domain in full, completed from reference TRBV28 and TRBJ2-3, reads DVKVTQSSRYLVKRTGEKVFLECVQDMDHENMFWYRQDPGLGLRLIYFSYDVKMKEKGDIPEGYSVSREKKERFSLILESASTNQTSMYLCASRHTGTGQADTQYFGPGTRLTVL.

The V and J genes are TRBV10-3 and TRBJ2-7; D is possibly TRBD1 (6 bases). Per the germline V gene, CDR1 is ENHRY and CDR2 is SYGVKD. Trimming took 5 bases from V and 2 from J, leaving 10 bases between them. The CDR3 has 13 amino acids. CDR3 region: CAISRQVTYEQYF. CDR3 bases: TGTGCCATCAGTAGACAGGTTACCTACGAGCAGTACTTC.

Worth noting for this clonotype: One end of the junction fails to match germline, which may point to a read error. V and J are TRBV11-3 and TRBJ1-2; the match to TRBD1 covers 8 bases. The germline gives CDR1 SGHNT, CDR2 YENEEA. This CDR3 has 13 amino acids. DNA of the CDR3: TGTGTCAGCAGCCCCACAGGGGGGCTTGGCTACACCTTC. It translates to CVSSPTGGLGYTF.